Included here is one T cell receptor (beta chain) sequence, with context. This entry belongs to a study of blood T cell repertoires in COVID-19. Study in general: Nucleic acid was either cDNA or gDNA, and it came from T cells, B-cell-depleted T cells, or PBMCs.

The assay was immunoSEQ multiplex PCR, and TCRdb's table has in-frame clones only and misses some. Of 270,000 or so clones listed, roughly 85% are singletons. CDR1 SGHRS and CDR2 YFSETQ come from the germline V gene. The CDR3 totals 21 residues. Germline trimming cut 2 bases from V and 9 bases from J; bases unmatched to any gene: 29. The chain links TRBV5-1 to TRBJ2-1; 7 nucleotides agree with TRBD1. This TCR was recovered from a human donor in a cohort sampled during active COVID-19. Sequenced material: peripheral blood. CDR3 sequence (DNA): TGCGCCAGCAGCTTTCAAAGGGACAGCCCCTGGGGCGGCGGCGTAATTCGTGAGCAGTTCTTC. Amino acids: CASSFQRDSPWGGGVIREQFF.